One and the same sample provided the 15 T cell receptor beta chains below, sequenced in a study of post-analysis software for immune sequencing data. Their cognate antigens are unknown. Study results and caveats: TRBV5-6, TRBV5-1 and TRBV20-1 were among roughly 5 TRBV segments more frequent in patients than controls.

Included in the TCR beta cDNA libraries were unique molecular identifiers. In TCRdb, the PCR reads were re-called with MiXCR into one record per CDR3 protein. The sample lists approximately 460,000 distinct CDR3 sequences; approximately 45% were seen once. The specimen sequenced was blood. Receptor source: a girl between 5 and 17 years old with multiple sclerosis.

J is TRBJ1-5 and V is TRBV5-1, with D perhaps TRBD1 (5 bases). CDR1 and CDR2 from the germline V gene are SGHRS and YFSETQ. This CDR3 is built from 15 residues. The germline V and J ends were trimmed by 0 bases and 4 bases, with 11 bases remaining between them. CDR3 sequence (DNA): TGCGCCAGCAGCTTGGTGGGTGACAGTAATCAGCCCCAGCATTTT. Amino acids: CASSLVGDSNQPQHF.

This chain uses TRBV15 with TRBJ2-5; D is unclear. Looked up from germline, CDR1 is LNHNV and CDR2 is YYDKDF (reference sequence). Trimming stripped 1 base from V and 5 bases from J, with 11 bases between. The CDR3 loop spans 14 amino acids. This chain's CDR3 is CATSRGPVSETQYF. DNA for the CDR3: TGTGCCACCAGCAGAGGGCCCGTCTCGGAGACCCAGTACTTC.

This clonotype came up a few times. The chain uses TRBV12-3 or TRBV12-4 and TRBJ2-3; D is uncertain. This CDR3 region has 12 residues. V lost 4 bases and J 4 bases, leaving 6 bases between the germline ends. The CDR3 DNA sequence: TGTGCCAGCAGTTGGTCAGCAGATACGCAGTATTTT. This translates into CASSWSADTQYF.

The CDR3 is CASSFGQGKEKLFF. The CDR3 DNA reads as TGTGCCAGCAGTTTTGGACAGGGAAAAGAAAAACTGTTTTTT. The rearrangement links TRBV12-3 or TRBV12-4 to TRBJ1-4; 8 nucleotides line up with TRBD1. V shed 3 bases, J shed 8 bases, and the junction held 5 bases outside the gene matches. The CDR3 has 14 amino acids.

The sample holds a few counts of this clonotype. The chain has TRBV6-5 and TRBJ2-7; 7 bases map to TRBD1. Germline CDR1 reads MNHEY; CDR2 reads SVGAGI. The length of the CDR3 is 14 residues. The junction had 8 bases not matched to a gene; V was cut back by 5 bases and J by 4 bases. The CDR3 loop reads CASSRDSLQYEQYF. CDR3 bases: TGTGCCAGCAGTAGGGACAGTCTTCAATACGAGCAGTACTTC.

This clonotype appeared once. This sequence joins TRBV11-2 and TRBJ2-7; TRBD2 is a possible D gene (6 bases). In germline, CDR1 is SGHAT, CDR2 FQNNGV. The V end lost 1 base, the J end lost 0 bases, and 10 bases lay between the germline ends. The CDR3 is made up of 15 amino acids. CDR3 region: CASSLVAVGSYEQYF. DNA for the CDR3: TGTGCCAGCAGCTTAGTAGCGGTCGGCTCCTACGAGCAGTACTTC.

The V and J genes are TRBV7-8 and TRBJ2-3; 13 nucleotides agree with TRBD2. The V gene's germline CDR1 is SGHVS and CDR2 FQNEAQ. V was clipped by 1 base and J by 4 bases; unmatched bases: 5. CDR3 length: 17 residues. As DNA, the CDR3 is TGTGCCAGCAGCTTAGGGACTAGCGGGAGTGTTGCAGATACGCAGTATTTT. It translates to CASSLGTSGSVADTQYF. Complete variable domain (other parts from reference TRBV7-8 and TRBJ2-3): GAGVSQSPRYKVAKRGQDVALRCDPISGHVSLFWYQQALGQGPEFLTYFQNEAQLDKSGLPSDRFFAERPEGSVSTLKIQRTQQEDSAVYLCASSLGTSGSVADTQYFGPGTRLTVL.

The genes are TRBV7-8 and TRBJ2-1; 7 nucleotides align to TRBD2. V gave up 5 bases and J gave up 9 bases; unmatched junction bases: 7. The germline V gene encodes CDR1 SGHVS and CDR2 FQNEAQ. The CDR3 is made up of 13 amino acids. CDR3 region: CASSARLAREQFF. The CDR3, as DNA: TGTGCCAGCAGCGCCAGACTAGCACGTGAGCAGTTCTTC.

V and J are TRBV29-1 and TRBJ2-7; the D is unclear. The J call could be wrong; TRBJ2-5 is a better fit for the DNA end. Germline V gives CDR1 SQVTM, CDR2 ANQGSEA. The CDR3 spans 12 residues. The CDR3 is CSVDFGSETQYF. CDR3 nucleotide sequence: TGCAGCGTCGACTTCGGATCGGAGACCCAGTACTTC.

The V gene is TRBV10-2, the J gene TRBJ1-5, with D maybe TRBD1 (6 bases). The CDR3 runs to 14 residues. The V end lost 6 bases, the J end lost 3 bases, and 12 bases lay between the germline ends. Germline V gene data show CDR1 as WSHSY and CDR2 as SAAADI. As DNA, the CDR3 is TGCGCCAGCAGGGACCGGGACATCAATCAGCCCCAGCATTTT. Translating gives CASRDRDINQPQHF.

The V gene is TRBV9, the J gene TRBJ1-4; D possibly corresponds to TRBD1 (5 bases). The CDR3 is 18 residues long. Looked up from germline, CDR1 is SGDLS and CDR2 is YYNGEE. The V gene lost 4 bases and the J gene lost 8 bases, with 27 bases spanning the gap. Here the CDR3 reads CASSPQPGGGQLGEKLFF. CDR3 nucleotide sequence: TGTGCCAGCAGCCCTCAGCCGGGAGGAGGACAACTGGGGGAAAAACTGTTTTTT.

This chain links TRBV20-1 with TRBJ2-5; the D gene is possibly TRBD1 (6 bases). V shed 5 bases and J shed 1 base, with 17 bases lying between them. The CDR3 is 15 amino acids. Germline values: CDR1 DFQATT, CDR2 SNEGSKA (reference sequence). For the CDR3, the DNA is TGCAGTGCTCCGCCTAGGACAGAAATCCAAGAGACCCAGTACTTC. Its protein product is CSAPPRTEIQETQYF.

There are a few counts of this clonotype. V and J are TRBV6-5 and TRBJ1-4; D is undetermined. The V gene's germline CDR1 is MNHEY and CDR2 SVGAGI. This CDR3 has 13 residues. The ends were cut back, 6 bases at V and 0 bases at J, with 5 bases in the middle. Here the CDR3 reads CASSPATNEKLFF. The CDR3 DNA reads as TGTGCCAGCAGCCCCGCAACTAATGAAAAACTGTTTTTT.

The chain couples TRBV18 to TRBJ2-5; D assignment may be TRBD1 or TRBD2 (5 bases each). Per the germline V gene, CDR1 is KGHSH and CDR2 is LQKENI. V was trimmed by 5 bases and J by 0 bases, leaving 13 bases between them. This CDR3 region has 15 residues. The CDR3 DNA follows: TGTGCCAGCTCATTGAACAGGACTCACCAAGAGACCCAGTACTTC. Amino acid sequence: CASSLNRTHQETQYF.

There are many counts of this clonotype. V is TRBV7-8 and J is TRBJ2-7, with 8 positions matching TRBD1. The CDR3 runs to 13 residues. With 4 bases clipped from V and 5 bases from J, the junction kept 4 bases outside the gene matches. The germline V gene encodes CDR1 SGHVS and CDR2 FQNEAQ. Here the CDR3 DNA reads TGTGCCAGCAGCTCGGACAGGGTCAACGAGCAGTACTTC. Protein: CASSSDRVNEQYF.